The 7 T cell receptor beta chains in this list originate from one sample, sequenced in a study of human T cells and chemical hapten exposure. TCRdb re-analysed the RACE reads in MiXCR, keeping a single row per CDR3 protein. The sample carries about 35,000 distinct CDR3 sequences, around 6.8% recorded once. The time point here: patch test 1, 2 weeks after DPC sensitization. Sample treatment: therapeutic diphenylcyclopropenone sensitization with weekly scalp DPC. The starting material, unfractionated whole blood, was used for total RNA extraction. Here the sequenced sample was whole blood, taken in connection with sensitization to the hapten diphenylcyclopropenone (DPC). These receptors all stem from a woman aged 25 to 45 with alopecia areata. Some clones in this sample may be carry-over from other donors' samples.

Many counts were recorded for this clonotype. The chain has TRBV7-9 and TRBJ2-7; 8 nucleotides line up with TRBD1. Germline V gene lookup returns CDR1 SEHNR and CDR2 FQNEAQ (reference sequence). The J segment lost 2 bases and the V segment lost 5 bases, leaving 23 bases of the junction unmatched. The CDR3 sequence is 20 residues long. CDR3 loop: CASSPPGQERFAMGTYEQYF. The CDR3 bases are TGTGCCAGCAGCCCTCCGGGACAGGAGAGATTCGCGATGGGTACCTACGAGCAGTACTTC.

With regard to this clonotype: A read error may account for a junction end that differs from germline. The rearrangement uses TRBV4-3 and TRBJ2-2; 10 nucleotides line up with TRBD2. The CDR3 has 16 amino acids. Germline CDR1 and CDR2: LGHNA and YSLEER. The CDR3 DNA follows: TGCGCCAGCAGCCAAGAACGACTAGCGGGCACCGGGGAGATGTTTTTT. Translation: CASSQERLAGTGEMFF.

This clonotype was seen a handful of times. The rearrangement links TRBV5-1 to TRBJ2-7, with D perhaps matching TRBD1 or TRBD2 (5 bases each). The CDR3 length is 12 residues. Trimming cost V 0 bases and J 5 bases, with 6 bases left between them. CDR1 is SGHRS and CDR2 is YFSETQ in the germline V gene. The DNA of the CDR3 is TGCGCCAGCAGCTTGGTGGGGGACGAGCAGTACTTC. Its translation: CASSLVGDEQYF. The variable domain in full, completed from reference TRBV5-1 and TRBJ2-7, reads KAGVTQTPRYLIKTRGQQVTLSCSPISGHRSVSWYQQTPGQGLQFLFEYFSETQRNKGNFPGRFSGRQFSNSRSEMNVSTLELGDSALYLCASSLVGDEQYFGPGTRLTVT.

The V gene is TRBV13, the J gene TRBJ2-1, with D unresolved. This CDR3 is built from 14 residues. The V end was cut by 4 bases, the J end by 7 bases, with 14 bases between. CDR1 is PRHDT, CDR2 FYEKMQ, per germline (reference sequence). The CDR3, as DNA: TGTGCCAGCAGCTATGCCCCCGCTAGAAATGAGCAGTTCTTC. This codes for CASSYAPARNEQFF.

This clonotype was seen at least ten times. The V gene is TRBV28, the J gene TRBJ1-2; TRBD1 matches 8 bases. V lost 4 bases and J lost 8; bases outside the gene matches: 9. Germline values: CDR1 MDHEN, CDR2 SYDVKM. This CDR3 is built from 14 residues. The CDR3 here is CASSSRTGYQGYTF. DNA of the CDR3: TGTGCCAGCAGTTCTCGGACAGGGTATCAGGGCTACACCTTC.

J is TRBJ1-1 and V is TRBV7-9, with D unresolved. The V and J ends lost 5 bases and 2 bases respectively, with 15 bases between them. From germline, CDR1 is SEHNR and CDR2 FQNEAQ (reference sequence). The CDR3 totals 15 residues. The CDR3 spells CASSPPGERNTEAFF. The CDR3 region has the DNA TGTGCCAGCAGCCCACCAGGAGAAAGAAACACTGAAGCTTTCTTT.

This clonotype has only a few counts. Written as DNA, the CDR3 is TGTGCCAGCAGCTCCCCTACCGGGACAGGAACCTACGAGCAGTACTTC. It translates to CASSSPTGTGTYEQYF. The rearrangement links TRBV5-6 to TRBJ2-7; 8 bases agree with TRBD1. The CDR3 is 16 amino acids. V lost 3 bases and J lost 2; bases outside the gene matches: 10. Germline V gene sequence: CDR1 SGHDT, CDR2 YYEEEE.